This T cell receptor beta chain originates from a study of T cells in Graves' hyperthyroidism and ophthalmopathy. The CDR3 regions of TCR beta were amplified from RNA transcripts. During a first-round RT-PCR of the TCR CDR3, the HTBI primer set was used. From the multiplex PCR reads, TCRdb called clonotypes with MiXCR, one entry per CDR3 protein. The table lists a few hundred thousand distinct CDR3 sequences, more than 20% of them singletons, with 73% in the top ten. The sample holds a few counts of this clonotype. Its specificity is not known. Study outcomes and limitations: Most expanded thyroid clonotypes above 0.001 recurred in blood. In validation, the model predicted ophthalmopathy. These predictions came a median approximately 6.5 months before onset.

When ophthalmopathy did not progress within 18 months, Graves' hyperthyroidism was considered stable. Cells are PBMCs isolated from around 10 ml of fresh blood. The sample comprised blood. The receptor was derived from a man over 45 with Graves' hyperthyroidism.

The CDR3, as DNA: TGTGCCAGCAGTTACAAGGCGAAGTGGGAGACCCAGTACTTC. Protein sequence: CASSYKAKWETQYF. The chain has TRBV6-2 or TRBV6-3 and TRBJ2-5; no firm D call. Trimming pared 2 bases from V and 5 bases from J, leaving 12 bases between. This CDR3 has 14 residues. Germline lookup yields CDR1 MNHEY and CDR2 SVGEGT.